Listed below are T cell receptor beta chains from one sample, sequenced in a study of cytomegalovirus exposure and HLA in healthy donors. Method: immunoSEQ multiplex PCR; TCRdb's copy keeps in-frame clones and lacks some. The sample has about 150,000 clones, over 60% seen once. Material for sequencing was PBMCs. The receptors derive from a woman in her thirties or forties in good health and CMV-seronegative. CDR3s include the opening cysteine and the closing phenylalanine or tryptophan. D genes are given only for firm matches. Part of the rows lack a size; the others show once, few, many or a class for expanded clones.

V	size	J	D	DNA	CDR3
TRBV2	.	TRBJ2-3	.	TGTGCCCGGAGCGGACCTAGCACAGATACGCAGTATTTT	CARSGPSTDTQYF
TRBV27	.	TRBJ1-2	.	TGTGCCAGCAGCGCGCAGGGGTACTATGGCTACACCTTC	CASSAQGYYGYTF
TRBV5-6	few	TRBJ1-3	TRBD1	TGTGCCAGCAGCGCAACAGGGGGAGGAAACACCATATATTTT	CASSATGGGNTIYF
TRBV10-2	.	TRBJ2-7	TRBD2	TGCGCCAGCAGTGGGTTAGCGGGATCGGGGGAGCAGTACTTC	CASSGLAGSGEQYF
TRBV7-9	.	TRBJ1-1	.	TGTGCCAGCAGCTTATCTTACACTGAAGCTTTCTTT	CASSLSYTEAFF
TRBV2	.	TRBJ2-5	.	TGTGCCAGCAGCTTGGACAGCACTCAAGAGACCCAGTACTTC	CASSLDSTQETQYF
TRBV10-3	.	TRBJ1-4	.	TGTGCCATCAGGATCAACGAGGGTGAAAAACTGTTTTTT	CAIRINEGEKLFF
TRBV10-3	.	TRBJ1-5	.	TGTGCCATCAGGGGTTCGGGTCTAAATCAGCCCCAGCATTTT	CAIRGSGLNQPQHF
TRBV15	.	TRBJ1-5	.	TGTGCCACCAGCAGGACAGCTGGGGGCAATCAGCCCCAGCATTTT	CATSRTAGGNQPQHF
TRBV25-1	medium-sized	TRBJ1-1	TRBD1	TGTGCCAGCAGTGAATGGGGCAGGGGGCACACTGAAGCTTTCTTT	CASSEWGRGHTEAFF
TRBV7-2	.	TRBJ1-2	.	TGTGCCAGCAGCCACAGGACGGGAGACGGCTACACCTTC	CASSHRTGDGYTF
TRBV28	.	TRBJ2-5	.	TGTGCCAGCAGCCCCCCAGGGGGGGAGACCCAGTACTTC	CASSPPGGETQYF
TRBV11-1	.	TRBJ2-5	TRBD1	TGTGCCAGCAGTATACAGGGGGTTAAAGAGACCCAGTACTTC	CASSIQGVKETQYF
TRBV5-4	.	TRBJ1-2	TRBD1	TGTGCCAGCAGCTTGGGACAGGGCGGGTATGGCTACACCTTC	CASSLGQGGYGYTF
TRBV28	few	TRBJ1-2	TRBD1	TGTGCCAGCAAGACAGGGGGACAAGCTAACTATGGCTACACCTTC	CASKTGGQANYGYTF
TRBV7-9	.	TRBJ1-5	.	TGTGCCAGTCAGGTTAGCAATCAGCCCCAGCATTTT	CASQVSNQPQHF
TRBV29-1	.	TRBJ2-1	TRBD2	TGCAGCGGAACGCTAGCGGGGGGCTCCTACAATGAGCAGTTCTTC	CSGTLAGGSYNEQFF
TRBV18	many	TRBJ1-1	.	TGTGCCAGCTCACAACAGCGGGGGATGAACACTGAAGCTTTCTTT	CASSQQRGMNTEAFF
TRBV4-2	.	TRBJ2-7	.	TGTGCCAGCAGCCAACACCCGGAGCGGAAAGGCTACGAGCAGTACTTC	CASSQHPERKGYEQYF
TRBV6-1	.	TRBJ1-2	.	TGTGCCGGCCGGGGGGATTCAGGGAGTCAATATGGCTACACCTTC	CAGRGDSGSQYGYTF
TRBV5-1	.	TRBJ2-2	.	TGCGCCAGCAGCTTACAGACAGGTCCCACCGGGGAGCTGTTTTTT	CASSLQTGPTGELFF
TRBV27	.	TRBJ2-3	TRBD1	TGTGCCAGCAGTTTAGGGGACAGTCGCACAGATACGCAGTATTTT	CASSLGDSRTDTQYF
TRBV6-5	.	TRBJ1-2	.	TGTGCCAGCAGTCTCACAGGTAGTGGCTACACCTTC	CASSLTGSGYTF
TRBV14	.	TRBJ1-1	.	TGTGCCAGCAGCCAGACAGTTAACACTGAAGCTTTCTTT	CASSQTVNTEAFF
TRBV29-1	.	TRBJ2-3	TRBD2	TGTGTGTCACAGGGGGGGACTAGCGACGGCACAGATACGCAGTATTTT	CVSQGGTSDGTDTQYF
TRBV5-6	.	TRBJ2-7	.	TGTGCCAGCAGCTCAAACGTAGGGACAAACCACGAGCAGTACTTC	CASSSNVGTNHEQYF
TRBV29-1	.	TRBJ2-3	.	TGCAGCGTTGGGCTCCGCCGCAGGGGCACAGATACGCAGTATTTT	CSVGLRRRGTDTQYF
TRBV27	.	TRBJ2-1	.	TGTGCCAGCAGTTTAATGGGGGCCCTACTTGCCTACAATGAGCAGTTCTTC	CASSLMGALLAYNEQFF
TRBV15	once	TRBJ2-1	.	TGTGCCACCAGCAGGGGACACTACAATGAGCAGTTCTTC	CATSRGHYNEQFF
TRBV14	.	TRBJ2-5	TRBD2	TGTGCCAGCAGCCAGGTAGCGGGAGCGGAAGAGCAGTACTTC	CASSQVAGAEEQYF
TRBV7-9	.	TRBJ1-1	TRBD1	TGTGCCAGCAGCTTAGAAGACAGGGATTATAAGAGCACTGAAGCTTTCTTT	CASSLEDRDYKSTEAFF
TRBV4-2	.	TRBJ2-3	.	TGTGCCAGCAGCCAAGATTGGCCCGCCAGAGATACGCAGTATTTT	CASSQDWPARDTQYF
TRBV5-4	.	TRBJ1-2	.	TGTGCCAGCAGCGGGGCAGGGACTTACGGGGGAGGCTACACCTTC	CASSGAGTYGGGYTF
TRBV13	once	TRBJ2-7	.	TGTGCCAGCAGCTCGAGGGGGGGAACCTACGAGCAGTACTTC	CASSSRGGTYEQYF
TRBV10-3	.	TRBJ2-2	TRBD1	TGTGCCAGCACAGGGGAGTCGAACACCGGGGAGCTGTTTTTT	CASTGESNTGELFF
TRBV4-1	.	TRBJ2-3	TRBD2	TGCGCCAGCAGCCAACCCGGACTAGCGGGGGGACCCGTCAGCACAGATACGCAGTATTTT	CASSQPGLAGGPVSTDTQYF
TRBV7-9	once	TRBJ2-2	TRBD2	TGTTCCAGCAGCTTCTTAGGGACTAGCGGGGAGAACACCGGGGAGCTGTTTTTT	CSSSFLGTSGENTGELFF
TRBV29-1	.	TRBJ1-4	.	TGCAGCGTTGTTGACAGCAGAGGAACTAATGAAAAACTGTTTTTT	CSVVDSRGTNEKLFF
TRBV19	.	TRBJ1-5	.	TGTGCCAGTAAGGGAGCGGGGCAGCCCCAGCATTTT	CASKGAGQPQHF
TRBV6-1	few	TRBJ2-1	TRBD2	TGTGCCACCTCCTCGGGGGGTGGGGTCTACAATGAGCAGTTCTTC	CATSSGGGVYNEQFF
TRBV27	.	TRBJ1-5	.	TGTGCCAGCAGTTTACGGGGATACCAGCCCCAGCATTTT	CASSLRGYQPQHF
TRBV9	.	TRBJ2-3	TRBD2	TGTGCCAGCAGCGTAGTGCTAGCGGGGGGGCTGGATACGCAGTATTTT	CASSVVLAGGLDTQYF
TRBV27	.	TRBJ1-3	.	TGTGCCAGCAGCAGCGCGTCGTCTGGAAACACCATATATTTT	CASSSASSGNTIYF
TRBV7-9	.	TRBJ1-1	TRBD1	TGTGCCAGCAGCTCTCTTAGGGGGCACACTGAAGCTTTCTTT	CASSSLRGHTEAFF
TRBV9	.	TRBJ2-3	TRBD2	TGTGCCAGCAGCGACCTGACTAGCGGGGTTACAGATACGCAGTATTTT	CASSDLTSGVTDTQYF
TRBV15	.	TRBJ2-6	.	TGTGCCACTCGGAGGGCTGCTGGGGCCAACGTCCTGACTTTC	CATRRAAGANVLTF